These 6 T cell receptor beta chains were sequenced from one sample in a study of T cells in Graves' hyperthyroidism and ophthalmopathy. Amplification targeted TCR beta CDR3 regions from RNA transcripts. First-round RT-PCR targeting the TCR CDR3 was performed with the HTBI primer set. Each CDR3 protein is one row after TCRdb ran MiXCR on the multiplex PCR reads. In the table there are about 720,000 distinct CDR3 sequences, about 17% of which are singletons. Specimen: blood. All receptors derive from a man aged 18 to 35 with Graves' hyperthyroidism.

Many counts were recorded for this clonotype. The chain carries TRBV5-1 and TRBJ2-7; D possibly corresponds to TRBD1 (7 bases). The V and J ends lost 0 bases and 2 bases respectively, with 12 bases between them. This CDR3 is 15 amino acids long. Germline V gene lookup returns CDR1 SGHRS and CDR2 YFSETQ. The DNA for the CDR3 is TGCGCCAGCAGCTTGGGGGGGGACAGACCCTACGAGCAGTACTTC. Residues: CASSLGGDRPYEQYF.

The chain employs TRBV30 and TRBJ1-1; D is unclear. Trimming pared 4 bases from V and 3 bases from J, leaving 9 bases between. CDR3 length equals 12 residues. CDR1 and CDR2 (germline): GTSNPN, SVGIG (reference sequence). This CDR3 is CAWKPQYTEAFF. For the CDR3, the DNA is TGTGCCTGGAAGCCTCAATACACTGAAGCTTTCTTT.

The gene calls are TRBV19 and TRBJ2-5; 7 nucleotides align to TRBD2. The trim removed 4 bases at V and 2 bases at J, leaving 7 bases unmatched. CDR1 is LNHDA, CDR2 SQIVND, per germline (reference sequence). The CDR3 sequence is 15 residues long. The CDR3 nucleotides are TGTGCCAGTAGTACTGACCTAGCGGATCAAGAGACCCAGTACTTC. Translating it yields CASSTDLADQETQYF.

This clonotype was counted ten times or more. This rearrangement joins TRBV12-3 or TRBV12-4 to TRBJ1-1; TRBD1 is a possible D gene (6 bases). This CDR3 spans 13 amino acids. Between the trimmed V and J ends, which lost 3 bases and 5 bases, there was a span of 10 bases. The CDR3 is CASSFGGGTEAFF. The DNA of the CDR3 is TGTGCCAGCAGTTTTGGGGGCGGAACTGAAGCTTTCTTT.

The CDR3 coding sequence is TGTGCCAGTAGTCCGGGACAGGTAACAGATACGCAGTATTTT. Its translation is CASSPGQVTDTQYF. The genes are TRBV19 and TRBJ2-3; 8 bases are a match to TRBD1. Germline V gene lookup returns CDR1 LNHDA and CDR2 SQIVND (reference sequence). The CDR3 loop spans 14 amino acids. V lost 5 bases, J lost 3 bases, and 4 bases stayed unmatched. Variable domain in full (rest from reference TRBV19 and TRBJ2-3): DGGITQSPKYLFRKEGQNVTLSCEQNLNHDAMYWYRQDPGQGLRLIYYSQIVNDFQKGDIAEGYSVSREKKESFPLTVTSAQKNPTAFYLCASSPGQVTDTQYFGPGTRLTVL.

This clonotype was seen only a few times. J is TRBJ1-4 and V is TRBV7-8; D uncertain. The V end lost 1 base, the J end lost 0 bases, and 9 bases lay between the germline ends. The CDR3 has 16 residues. Looked up from germline, CDR1 is SGHVS and CDR2 is FQNEAQ. The CDR3 nucleotides are TGTGCCAGCAGCTTAGTCGGGGAGCCAACTAATGAAAAACTGTTTTTT. Translation: CASSLVGEPTNEKLFF.